This TCR beta chain was recorded in a study of memory CD4+ T cells and cytomegalovirus serostatus. About the study: This sample comes from healthy Belgian adults, about 10 CMV seropositive, 20 to 25 seronegative.

CDR1 SNHLY and CDR2 FYNNEI come from the germline V gene. V dropped 0 bases and J dropped 3; count of bases not matched to a gene: 1. The CDR3 is made up of 14 amino acids. Single viable CD3+CD4+CD8-CD45RO+ cells were sorted as the memory CD4+ T cells. Only in-frame clones appear in the TCRdb table, and some are missing; sequencing was by immunoSEQ multiplex PCR. In the table there are some 47,000 clones, approximately 78% of which are singletons. The material sequenced was memory CD4+ T cells from blood. The clonotype comes from an adult in good health and CMV-seronegative. V usage is TRBV2 and J usage is TRBJ1-2, with 7 positions matching TRBD1. Written as DNA, the CDR3 is TGTGCCAGCAGTGAAGCGGACAGGTACTATGGCTACACCTTC. Protein product: CASSEADRYYGYTF.